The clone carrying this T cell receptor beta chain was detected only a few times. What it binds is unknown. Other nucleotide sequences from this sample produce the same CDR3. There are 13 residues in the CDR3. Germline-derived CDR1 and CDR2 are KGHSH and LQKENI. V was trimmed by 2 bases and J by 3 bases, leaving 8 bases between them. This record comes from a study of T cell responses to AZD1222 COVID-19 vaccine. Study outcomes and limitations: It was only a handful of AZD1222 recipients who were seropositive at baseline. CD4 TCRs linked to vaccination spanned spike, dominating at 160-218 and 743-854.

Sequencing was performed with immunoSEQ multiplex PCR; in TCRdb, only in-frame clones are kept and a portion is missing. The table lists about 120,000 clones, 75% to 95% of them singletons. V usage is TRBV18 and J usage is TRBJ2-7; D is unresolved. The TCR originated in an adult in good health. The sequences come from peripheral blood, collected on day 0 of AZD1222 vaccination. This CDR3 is CASSPGQNYEQYF. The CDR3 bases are TGTGCCAGCTCACCAGGTCAAAACTACGAGCAGTACTTC. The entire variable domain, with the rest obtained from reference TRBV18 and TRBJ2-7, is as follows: NAGVMQNPRHLVRRRGQEARLRCSPMKGHSHVYWYRQLPEEGLKFMVYLQKENIIDESGMPKERFSAEFPKEGPSILRIQQVVRGDSAAYFCASSPGQNYEQYFGPGTRLTVT.